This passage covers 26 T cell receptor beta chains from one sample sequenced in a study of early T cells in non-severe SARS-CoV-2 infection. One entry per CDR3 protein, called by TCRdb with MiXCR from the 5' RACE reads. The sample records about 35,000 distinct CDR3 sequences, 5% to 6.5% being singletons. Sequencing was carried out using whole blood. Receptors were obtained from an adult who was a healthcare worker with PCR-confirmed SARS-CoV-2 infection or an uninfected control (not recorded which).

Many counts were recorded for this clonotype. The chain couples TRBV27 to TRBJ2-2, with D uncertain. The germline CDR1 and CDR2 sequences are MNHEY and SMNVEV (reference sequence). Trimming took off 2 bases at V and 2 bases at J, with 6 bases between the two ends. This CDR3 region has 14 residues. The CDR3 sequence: CASSLRLNTGELFF. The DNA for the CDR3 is TGTGCCAGCAGTTTAAGATTAAACACCGGGGAGCTGTTTTTT.

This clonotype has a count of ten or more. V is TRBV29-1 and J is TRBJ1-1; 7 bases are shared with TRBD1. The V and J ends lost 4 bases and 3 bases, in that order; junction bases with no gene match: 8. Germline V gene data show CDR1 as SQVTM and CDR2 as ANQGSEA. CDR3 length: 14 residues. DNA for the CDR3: TGCAGCGTTGGGACGACAGGGAAGTACACTGAAGCTTTCTTT. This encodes CSVGTTGKYTEAFF. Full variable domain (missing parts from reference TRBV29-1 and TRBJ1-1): SAVISQKPSRDICQRGTSLTIQCQVDSQVTMMFWYRQQPGQSLTLIATANQGSEATYESGFVIDKFPISRPNLTFSTLTVSNMSPEDSSIYLCSVGTTGKYTEAFFGQGTRLTVV.

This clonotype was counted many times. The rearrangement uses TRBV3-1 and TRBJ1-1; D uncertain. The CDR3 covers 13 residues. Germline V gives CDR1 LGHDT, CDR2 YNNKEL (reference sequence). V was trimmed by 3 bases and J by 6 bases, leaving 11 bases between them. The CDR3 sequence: CASSQGFPAEAFF. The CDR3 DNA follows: TGTGCCAGCAGCCAGGGGTTCCCTGCTGAAGCTTTCTTT.

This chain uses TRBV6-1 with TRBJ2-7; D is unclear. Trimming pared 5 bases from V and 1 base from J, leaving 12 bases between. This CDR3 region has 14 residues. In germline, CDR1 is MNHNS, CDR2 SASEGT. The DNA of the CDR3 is TGTGCCAGCAGTAGAGAGTCAAAGTCCTACGAGCAGTACTTC. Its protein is CASSRESKSYEQYF.

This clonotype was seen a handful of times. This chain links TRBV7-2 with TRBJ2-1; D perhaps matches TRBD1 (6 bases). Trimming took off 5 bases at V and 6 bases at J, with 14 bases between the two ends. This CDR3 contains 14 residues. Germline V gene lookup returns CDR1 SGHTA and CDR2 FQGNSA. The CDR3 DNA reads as TGTGCCAGCAGCGGGGGCGCCCCCCTCAATGAGCAGTTCTTC. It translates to CASSGGAPLNEQFF.

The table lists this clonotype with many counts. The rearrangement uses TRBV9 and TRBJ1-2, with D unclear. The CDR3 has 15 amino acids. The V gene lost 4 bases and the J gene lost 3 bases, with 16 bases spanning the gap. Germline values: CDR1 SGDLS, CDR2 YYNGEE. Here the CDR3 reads CASSPSALWDYGYTF. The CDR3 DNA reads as TGTGCCAGCAGCCCTAGCGCCTTATGGGACTATGGCTACACCTTC.

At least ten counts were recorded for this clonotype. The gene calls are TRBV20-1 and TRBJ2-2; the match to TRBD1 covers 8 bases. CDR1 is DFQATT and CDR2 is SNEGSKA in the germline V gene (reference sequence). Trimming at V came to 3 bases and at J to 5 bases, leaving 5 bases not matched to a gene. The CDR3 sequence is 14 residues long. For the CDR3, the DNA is TGCAGTGCTAGCAGGACAGGGCCAACCGGGGAGCTGTTTTTT. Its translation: CSASRTGPTGELFF.

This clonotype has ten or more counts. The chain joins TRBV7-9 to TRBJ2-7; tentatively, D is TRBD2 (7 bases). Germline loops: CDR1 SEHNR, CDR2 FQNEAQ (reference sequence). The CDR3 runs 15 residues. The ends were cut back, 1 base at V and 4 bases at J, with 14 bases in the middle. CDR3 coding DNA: TGTGCCAGCAGCTTAGAGGGGGGGCCAGCATACGAGCAGTACTTC. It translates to CASSLEGGPAYEQYF.

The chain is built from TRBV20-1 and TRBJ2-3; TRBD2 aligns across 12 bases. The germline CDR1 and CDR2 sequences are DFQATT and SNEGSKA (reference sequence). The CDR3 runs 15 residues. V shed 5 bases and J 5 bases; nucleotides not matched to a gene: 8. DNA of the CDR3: TGCAGTGCTCCCCCCGAGACTAGCGGGAGAGATACGCAGTATTTT. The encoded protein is CSAPPETSGRDTQYF.

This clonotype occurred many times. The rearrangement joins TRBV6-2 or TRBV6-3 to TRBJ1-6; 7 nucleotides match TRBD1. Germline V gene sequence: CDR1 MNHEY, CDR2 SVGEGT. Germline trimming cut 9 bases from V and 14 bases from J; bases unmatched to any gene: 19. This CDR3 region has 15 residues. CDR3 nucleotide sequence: TGTGCCAGTCGAGGGGAGACAGGGATCGGGTTGGCCCTCCACTTT. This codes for CASRGETGIGLALHF.

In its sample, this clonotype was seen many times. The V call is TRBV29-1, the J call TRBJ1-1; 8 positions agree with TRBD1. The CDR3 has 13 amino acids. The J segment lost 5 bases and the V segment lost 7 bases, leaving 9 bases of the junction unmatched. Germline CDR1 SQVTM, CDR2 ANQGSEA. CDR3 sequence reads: CSAPRGRGTEAFF. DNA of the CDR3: TGCAGCGCTCCCAGGGGGCGCGGGACTGAAGCTTTCTTT.

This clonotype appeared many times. The CDR3 sequence is CASSFTGGTYNEQFF. CDR3 nucleotides: TGTGCCAGCAGCTTCACGGGCGGAACCTACAATGAGCAGTTCTTC. The chain carries TRBV7-9 and TRBJ2-1; D unclear. The CDR3 contains 15 residues. In germline, CDR1 is SEHNR, CDR2 FQNEAQ (reference sequence). Between the trimmed V and J ends, which lost 3 bases and 2 bases, there was a span of 11 bases.

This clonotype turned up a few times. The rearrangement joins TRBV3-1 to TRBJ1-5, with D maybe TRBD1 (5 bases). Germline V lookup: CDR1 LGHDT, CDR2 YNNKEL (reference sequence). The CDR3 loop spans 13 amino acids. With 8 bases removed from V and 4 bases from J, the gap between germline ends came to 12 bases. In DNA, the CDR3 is TGTGCCAGCTCTGAACAGGTGAATCAGCCCCAGCATTTT. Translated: CASSEQVNQPQHF.

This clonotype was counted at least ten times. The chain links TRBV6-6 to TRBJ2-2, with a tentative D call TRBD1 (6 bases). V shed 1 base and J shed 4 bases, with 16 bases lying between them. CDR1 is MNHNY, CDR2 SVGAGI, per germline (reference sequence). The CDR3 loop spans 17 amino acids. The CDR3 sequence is CASSYFQQGRATGELFF. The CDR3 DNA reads TGTGCCAGCAGTTACTTCCAACAGGGTAGGGCCACCGGGGAGCTGTTTTTT.

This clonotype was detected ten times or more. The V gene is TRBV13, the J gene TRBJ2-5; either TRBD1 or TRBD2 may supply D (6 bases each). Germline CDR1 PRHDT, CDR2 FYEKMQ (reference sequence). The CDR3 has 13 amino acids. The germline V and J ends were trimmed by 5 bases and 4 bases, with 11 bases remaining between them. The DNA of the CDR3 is TGTGCCAGCAGCGGGGGGACAATAGAGACCCAGTACTTC. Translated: CASSGGTIETQYF.

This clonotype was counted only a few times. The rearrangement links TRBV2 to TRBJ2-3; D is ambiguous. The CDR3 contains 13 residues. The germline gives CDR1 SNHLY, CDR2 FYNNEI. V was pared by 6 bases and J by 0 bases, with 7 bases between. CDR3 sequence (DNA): TGTGCCAGCAGGACCGGGAGCACAGATACGCAGTATTTT. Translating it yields CASRTGSTDTQYF.

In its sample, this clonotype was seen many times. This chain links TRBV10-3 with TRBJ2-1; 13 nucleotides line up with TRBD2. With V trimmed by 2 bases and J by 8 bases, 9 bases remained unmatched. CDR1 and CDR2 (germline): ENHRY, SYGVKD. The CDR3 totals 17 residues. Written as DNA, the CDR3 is TGTGCCATCAGTGAGCCCCGGACTAGCGGGAGTGTGGATGAGCAGTTCTTC. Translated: CAISEPRTSGSVDEQFF.

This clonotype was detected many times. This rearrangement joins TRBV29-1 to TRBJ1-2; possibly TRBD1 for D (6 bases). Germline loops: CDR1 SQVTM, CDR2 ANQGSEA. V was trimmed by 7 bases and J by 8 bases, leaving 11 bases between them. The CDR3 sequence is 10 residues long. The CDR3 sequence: CSAGEAGYTF. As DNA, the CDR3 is TGCAGCGCAGGGGAAGCCGGCTACACCTTC.

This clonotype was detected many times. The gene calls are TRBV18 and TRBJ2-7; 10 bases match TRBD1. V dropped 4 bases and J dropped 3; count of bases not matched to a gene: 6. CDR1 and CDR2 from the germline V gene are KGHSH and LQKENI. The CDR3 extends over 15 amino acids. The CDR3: CASSRDRGVFYEQYF. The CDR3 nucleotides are TGTGCCAGCTCACGGGACAGGGGCGTTTTCTACGAGCAGTACTTC.

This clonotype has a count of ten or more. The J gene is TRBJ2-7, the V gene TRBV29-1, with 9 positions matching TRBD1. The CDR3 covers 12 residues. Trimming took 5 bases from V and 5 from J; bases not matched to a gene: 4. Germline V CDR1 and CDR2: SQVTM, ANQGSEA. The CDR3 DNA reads TGCAGCGTTCGGGACAGGGTCCACGAGCAGTACTTC. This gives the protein CSVRDRVHEQYF.

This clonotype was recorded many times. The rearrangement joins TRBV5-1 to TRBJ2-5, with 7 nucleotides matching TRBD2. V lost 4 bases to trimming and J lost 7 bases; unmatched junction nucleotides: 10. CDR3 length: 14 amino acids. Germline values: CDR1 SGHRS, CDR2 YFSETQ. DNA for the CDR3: TGCGCCAGCAGCCTAACTAGCGAACTCCGGACCCAGTACTTC. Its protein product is CASSLTSELRTQYF.

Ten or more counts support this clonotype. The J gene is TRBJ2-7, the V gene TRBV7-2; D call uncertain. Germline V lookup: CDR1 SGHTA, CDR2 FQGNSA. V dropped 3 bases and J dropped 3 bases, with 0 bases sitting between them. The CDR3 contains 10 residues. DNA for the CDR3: TGTGCCAGCAGCTTCTACGAGCAGTACTTC. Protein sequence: CASSFYEQYF. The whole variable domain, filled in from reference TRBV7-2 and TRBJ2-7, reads GAGVSQSPSNKVTEKGKDVELRCDPISGHTALYWYRQSLGQGLEFLIYFQGNSAPDKSGLPSDRFSAERTGGSVSTLTIQRTQQEDSAVYLCASSFYEQYFGPGTRLTVT.

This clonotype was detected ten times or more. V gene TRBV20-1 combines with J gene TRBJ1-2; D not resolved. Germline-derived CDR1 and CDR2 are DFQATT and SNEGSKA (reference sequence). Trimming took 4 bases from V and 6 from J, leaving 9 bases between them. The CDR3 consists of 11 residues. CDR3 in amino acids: CSATAWDGYTF. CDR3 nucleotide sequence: TGCAGTGCTACTGCTTGGGATGGCTACACCTTC.

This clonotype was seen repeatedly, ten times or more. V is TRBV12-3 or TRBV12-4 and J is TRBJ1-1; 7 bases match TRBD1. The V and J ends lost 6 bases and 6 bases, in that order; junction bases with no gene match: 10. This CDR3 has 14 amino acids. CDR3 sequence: CASRTTGERSEAFF. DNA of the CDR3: TGTGCCAGCAGGACCACAGGGGAGAGATCTGAAGCTTTCTTT.

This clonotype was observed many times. CDR3 protein: CASSPQAAGVSSYEQYF. The CDR3 DNA is TGTGCCAGCAGCCCTCAGGCGGCGGGAGTCTCCTCCTACGAGCAGTACTTC. The chain combines TRBV3-1 with TRBJ2-7, with 7 bases lining up with TRBD2. This CDR3 region has 17 residues. With 4 bases clipped from V and 0 bases from J, the junction kept 12 bases outside the gene matches. In germline, CDR1 is LGHDT, CDR2 YNNKEL (reference sequence).

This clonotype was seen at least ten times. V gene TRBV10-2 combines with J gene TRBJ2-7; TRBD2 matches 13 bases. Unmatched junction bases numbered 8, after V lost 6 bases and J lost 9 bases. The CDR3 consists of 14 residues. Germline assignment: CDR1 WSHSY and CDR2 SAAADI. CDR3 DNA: TGCGCCAGCAGCTCTACTAGCGGGGGGGCCCGGCAGTACTTC. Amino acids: CASSSTSGGARQYF.